The 25 T cell receptor beta chains presented below share a single source sample, sequenced in a study of technical replicates of blood from a few donors. Assay used: immunoSEQ multiplex PCR; TCRdb lists only in-frame clones, some missing. The sample holds more than 65,000 clones; approximately 97% are singletons and the top ten take 0.18%. The material sequenced was T cells isolated from PBMCs. All receptors come from a human donor in good health.

This chain connects TRBV9 to TRBJ2-3; 12 bases map to TRBD2. From germline, CDR1 is SGDLS and CDR2 YYNGEE. This CDR3 spans 14 amino acids. V shed 3 bases, J shed 4 bases, and the junction held 0 bases outside the gene matches. In nucleotides, the CDR3 is TGTGCCAGCAGCGCTAGCGGGGGGGCAGATACGCAGTATTTT. Encoded protein: CASSASGGADTQYF.

The V and J genes are TRBV10-1 and TRBJ2-3; D is possibly TRBD2 (5 bases). Germline V CDR1 and CDR2: WNHNN, SYGVQD (reference sequence). Trimming took off 4 bases at V and 0 bases at J, with 8 bases between the two ends. The CDR3 runs 14 residues. The CDR3 DNA reads TGCGCCAGCAGTGTCCGGGGTAGCACAGATACGCAGTATTTT. It codes for CASSVRGSTDTQYF.

This chain connects TRBV30 to TRBJ2-2; D may be TRBD2 (6 bases). Germline V gene data show CDR1 as GTSNPN and CDR2 as SVGIG (reference sequence). This CDR3 has 15 residues. V was cut by 3 bases and J by 2 bases, with 13 bases left in between. CDR3 bases: TGTGCCTGGAGGGGCGGGGCAGGAAACACCGGGGAGCTGTTTTTT. It is translated as CAWRGGAGNTGELFF.

The rearrangement uses TRBV11-3 and TRBJ1-2; D perhaps matches TRBD1 (6 bases). This CDR3 is built from 15 residues. Per germline, CDR1 SGHNT and CDR2 YENEEA. V was trimmed by 5 bases and J by 4 bases, leaving 17 bases between them. CDR3 DNA: TGTGCCAGCAGCCCAGGACAGTCCTTTGTCTATGGCTACACCTTC. It translates to CASSPGQSFVYGYTF.

The chain couples TRBV5-1 to TRBJ1-1; D unresolved. The V and J ends lost 0 bases and 2 bases respectively, with 11 bases between them. CDR3 length: 15 residues. Germline V gene data show CDR1 as SGHRS and CDR2 as YFSETQ. CDR3: CASSLAEYSNTEAFF. The CDR3 nucleotides are TGCGCCAGCAGCTTGGCCGAATATAGCAACACTGAAGCTTTCTTT.

V and J are TRBV14 and TRBJ2-3; D unresolved. The CDR3 is 15 amino acids. V lost 2 bases to trimming and J lost 2 bases, with 11 bases between them. Germline V CDR1 and CDR2: SGHDN, FVKESK. As DNA, the CDR3 is TGTGCCAGCAGCCAATCATTAGCAGACACAGATACGCAGTATTTT. This sequence encodes CASSQSLADTDTQYF.

The rearrangement links TRBV5-4 to TRBJ1-1, with no clear D. The CDR3 is made up of 13 amino acids. V was clipped by 2 bases and J by 1 base, with 6 bases between them. The germline gives CDR1 SGHNT, CDR2 YYREEE (reference sequence). In DNA, the CDR3 is TGTGCCAGCAGCTTATCAGAGAACACTGAAGCTTTCTTT. This encodes CASSLSENTEAFF.

V and J are TRBV10-3 and TRBJ1-5; D is unclear. Germline lookup yields CDR1 ENHRY and CDR2 SYGVKD. V gave up 0 bases and J gave up 4 bases, with 7 bases separating them. The CDR3 totals 14 residues. The CDR3 loop is CAISESIVNQPQHF. DNA for the CDR3: TGTGCCATCAGTGAGTCGATAGTTAATCAGCCCCAGCATTTT.

The chain couples TRBV20-1 to TRBJ2-3, with TRBD1 as a possible D gene (5 bases). The germline V gene has CDR1 DFQATT and CDR2 SNEGSKA (reference sequence). The CDR3 consists of 11 residues. The CDR3 region is CRPQGFDTQYF. In DNA, the CDR3 is TGCAGGCCCCAGGGCTTCGATACGCAGTATTTT.

The sample holds one count of this clone. This chain links TRBV7-9 with TRBJ2-3, with 10 bases that match TRBD2. V trimming: 5 bases; J trimming: 4 bases; junction bases outside the gene matches: 9. There are 16 residues in the CDR3. Germline CDR1 SEHNR, CDR2 FQNEAQ (reference sequence). CDR3 region: CASSRERGGRADTQYF. The CDR3 DNA follows: TGTGCCAGCAGCCGCGAGCGGGGGGGCCGTGCAGATACGCAGTATTTT.

The chain uses TRBV11-2 and TRBJ1-5; D unresolved. The V end lost 3 bases, the J end lost 4 bases, and 7 bases lay between the germline ends. Germline loops: CDR1 SGHAT, CDR2 FQNNGV. CDR3 length equals 13 residues. DNA for the CDR3: TGTGCCAGCAGCTTGGGCAGTAATCAGCCCCAGCATTTT. The encoded protein is CASSLGSNQPQHF.

In this sample, this clone turned up once. This sequence joins TRBV7-8 and TRBJ2-7; 13 positions agree with TRBD2. Germline CDR1 is SGHVS and CDR2 is FQNEAQ. The ends lost 0 bases at V and 2 bases at J; junction bases unmatched: 4. The CDR3 totals 17 residues. Here the CDR3 DNA reads TGTGCCAGCAGCTTAGCACTAGCGGGAGGGCCCCCCTACGAGCAGTACTTC. The encoded protein is CASSLALAGGPPYEQYF.

The V gene is TRBV2, the J gene TRBJ2-7; 9 bases align to TRBD1. There are 12 residues in the CDR3. V gave up 7 bases and J gave up 6 bases; unmatched junction bases: 4. In germline, CDR1 is SNHLY, CDR2 FYNNEI. The CDR3 sequence: CASKQGAREQYF. As DNA, the CDR3 is TGTGCCAGCAAACAGGGGGCCCGCGAGCAGTACTTC. The full variable domain, rest sourced from reference TRBV2 and TRBJ2-7, is EPEVTQTPSHQVTQMGQEVILRCVPISNHLYFYWYRQILGQKVEFLVSFYNNEISEKSEIFDDQFSVERPDGSNFTLKIRSTKLEDSAMYFCASKQGAREQYFGPGTRLTVT.

The chain is built from TRBV5-4 and TRBJ2-5; unclear D gene. In germline, CDR1 is SGHNT, CDR2 YYREEE (reference sequence). The germline V and J ends were trimmed by 7 bases and 7 bases, with 14 bases remaining between them. The CDR3 has 12 residues. This chain's CDR3 is CASAYQEWTQYF. Written as DNA, the CDR3 is TGTGCCAGCGCCTATCAAGAGTGGACCCAGTACTTC.

CDR3 in amino acids: CATGIAGETYSNQPQHF. As DNA, the CDR3 is TGTGCCACGGGGATTGCAGGGGAGACATATAGCAATCAGCCCCAGCATTTT. The gene calls are TRBV28 and TRBJ1-5; a possible D gene is TRBD1 (6 bases). The CDR3 is 17 residues long. The V end lost 10 bases, the J end lost 0 bases, and 22 bases lay between the germline ends. CDR1 MDHEN and CDR2 SYDVKM come from the germline V gene.

The rearrangement links TRBV5-1 to TRBJ2-2, with 9 nucleotides matching TRBD1. Germline lookup yields CDR1 SGHRS and CDR2 YFSETQ. J was trimmed by 7 bases and V by 2 bases; bases with no gene match: 9. This CDR3 region has 16 residues. The CDR3 region is CASSFDYRGLNGELFF. In nucleotides, the CDR3 is TGCGCCAGCAGCTTTGACTACAGGGGGCTCAACGGGGAGCTGTTTTTT.

The chain combines TRBV28 with TRBJ2-7; D call uncertain. This CDR3 spans 12 amino acids. V gave up 3 bases and J gave up 4 bases, with 7 bases separating them. Germline values: CDR1 MDHEN, CDR2 SYDVKM. The CDR3 DNA sequence: TGTGCCAGCAGTTTCCCTAGTTACGAGCAGTACTTC. This sequence encodes CASSFPSYEQYF.

The chain couples TRBV4-1 to TRBJ1-1, with D perhaps matching TRBD1 (5 bases). The CDR3 length is 16 residues. Germline V CDR1 and CDR2: MGHRA, YSYEKL. V lost 1 base and J 2 bases, leaving 14 bases between the germline ends. This chain's CDR3 is CASSQVRTGVNTEAFF. As DNA, the CDR3 is TGCGCCAGCAGCCAAGTGAGAACGGGGGTAAACACTGAAGCTTTCTTT.

The chain couples TRBV30 to TRBJ1-6, with D uncertain. The V gene's germline CDR1 is GTSNPN and CDR2 SVGIG (reference sequence). V lost 2 bases to trimming and J lost 14 bases, with 10 bases between them. The CDR3 has 11 amino acids. For the CDR3, the DNA is TGTGCCTGGAGTTTTACAAGCGCCCTCCACTTT. As protein: CAWSFTSALHF.

J is TRBJ1-4 and V is TRBV14; D is possibly TRBD1 (5 bases). The CDR3 consists of 17 residues. V was clipped by 0 bases and J by 9 bases, with 20 bases between them. Germline V gene data show CDR1 as SGHDN and CDR2 as FVKESK. The CDR3 sequence is CASSQERYSSRGKKLFF. CDR3 DNA: TGTGCCAGCAGCCAAGAGAGGTATTCGTCAAGGGGAAAAAAACTGTTTTTT.

The chain carries TRBV2 and TRBJ1-1, with 7 bases lining up with TRBD1. This CDR3 has 11 residues. Germline CDR1 and CDR2: SNHLY and FYNNEI. The ends lost 7 bases at V and 6 bases at J; junction bases unmatched: 2. CDR3 bases: TGTGCCAGCACAGGGGGAGCTGAAGCTTTCTTT. Its translation is CASTGGAEAFF. Based on the CDR3 plus reference TRBV2 and TRBJ1-1, the full variable domain is EPEVTQTPSHQVTQMGQEVILRCVPISNHLYFYWYRQILGQKVEFLVSFYNNEISEKSEIFDDQFSVERPDGSNFTLKIRSTKLEDSAMYFCASTGGAEAFFGQGTRLTVV.

The table lists this clone with a few counts. V usage is TRBV11-3 and J usage is TRBJ1-1; D may be TRBD1 (5 bases). There are 14 residues in the CDR3. V dropped 0 bases and J dropped 5 bases, with 10 bases sitting between them. Germline CDR1 and CDR2: SGHNT and YENEEA. CDR3 nucleotide sequence: TGTGCCAGCAGCTTAGATCCAGGGAATACTGAAGCTTTCTTT. Translation: CASSLDPGNTEAFF.

The chain recombines TRBV4-1 with TRBJ1-2, with 7 bases lining up with TRBD1. CDR1 is MGHRA and CDR2 is YSYEKL in the germline V gene. Trimming removed 0 bases from V and 8 bases from J; junction bases left unmatched: 6. The CDR3 has 14 residues. CDR3: CASSQDQAGGGYTF. In DNA form, the CDR3 reads TGCGCCAGCAGCCAAGATCAGGCAGGGGGAGGCTACACCTTC.

The rearrangement joins TRBV5-1 to TRBJ2-1; 8 nucleotides line up with TRBD2. The CDR3 has 15 residues. CDR1 is SGHRS and CDR2 is YFSETQ in the germline V gene. V lost 2 bases to trimming and J lost 3 bases; unmatched junction nucleotides: 4. CDR3 nucleotides: TGCGCCAGCAGCTTTAGCGGGGAAGGCTACAATGAGCAGTTCTTC. Its translation is CASSFSGEGYNEQFF.

The genes are TRBV6-4 and TRBJ2-2; tentatively, D is TRBD2 (5 bases). The V gene lost 4 bases and the J gene lost 4 bases, with 10 bases spanning the gap. The CDR3 length is 14 residues. Germline V lookup: CDR1 MRHNA, CDR2 SNTAGT. This CDR3 reads CASSGSGPTGELFF. The CDR3 DNA reads TGTGCCAGCAGTGGAAGCGGACCCACCGGGGAGCTGTTTTTT.